The T cell receptor (beta chain) under discussion was sequenced for a study of regulatory T cells in long-lasting Graves disease. Study in general: Graves' patients, diagnosed recently, had received antithyroid drugs under 3 months. Study-level findings and limits: Whereas new patients shared about a thousand public clonotypes, persistent patients shared more, at about 2,500.

Germline loops: CDR1 SGHRS, CDR2 YFSETQ. Trimming took off 1 base at V and 6 bases at J, with 17 bases between the two ends. The CDR3 covers 15 residues. Time point described: newly diagnosed GD, antithyroid drugs for less than 3 months. The TCR library was prepared using RNA isolated from PBMCs. This clonotype came up a few times. Its antigen is unknown. According to the study, TCR beta libraries were built with iRepertoire HTBI primers and CDR3-region Arm-PCR. Via MiXCR, TCRdb re-called the multiplex PCR reads, giving one row per CDR3 protein. The sample shows about 470,000 distinct CDR3 sequences, approximately 15% of them seen only once. The same specimen was also included in a second study, on T cells in Graves' hyperthyroidism and ophthalmopathy. That work states: Patients were excluded because of uncontrolled infection, other autoimmune disease, pregnancy or lactation.

The sample was peripheral blood mononuclear cells (PBMCs), taken at new diagnosis, from a patient treated with antithyroid drugs. The clonotype comes from a woman in her twenties or thirties with Graves disease. This sequence joins TRBV5-1 and TRBJ2-7; D remains ambiguous. The DNA for the CDR3 is TGCGCCAGCAGCTTGCGGCTAGAGCTTGGGCTCGAGCAGTACTTC. Protein sequence: CASSLRLELGLEQYF.